This entry is about one T cell receptor (beta chain). As yet, its antigen is unknown. Primers included in the PCR were 60 Vbeta and 13 Jbeta primers. Method: immunoSEQ multiplex PCR; TCRdb's copy keeps in-frame clones and lacks some. The sample includes fewer than 60,000 clones, roughly 60% of them seen just once. The data originate from a study of cytomegalovirus exposure and HLA in healthy donors. Regarding the study as a whole: CMV antigen specificity was confirmed in vitro for a few CMV-associated chains. Later analysis found that TCR beta chains associated with HLA were more clonally expanded than other, equally common chains.

The V gene lost 0 bases and the J gene lost 1 base, with 13 bases spanning the gap. Germline V gene sequence: CDR1 LGHNA, CDR2 YNFKEQ. The CDR3 is 16 amino acids. The TCR sequence derives from a human donor in good health. J is TRBJ2-7 and V is TRBV4-2; D possibly corresponds to TRBD2 (5 bases). The specimen sequenced was PBMCs. CDR3 residues: CASSQDRSTSSYEQYF. As DNA, the CDR3 is TGTGCCAGCAGCCAAGATCGTTCCACTAGTTCCTACGAGCAGTACTTC.